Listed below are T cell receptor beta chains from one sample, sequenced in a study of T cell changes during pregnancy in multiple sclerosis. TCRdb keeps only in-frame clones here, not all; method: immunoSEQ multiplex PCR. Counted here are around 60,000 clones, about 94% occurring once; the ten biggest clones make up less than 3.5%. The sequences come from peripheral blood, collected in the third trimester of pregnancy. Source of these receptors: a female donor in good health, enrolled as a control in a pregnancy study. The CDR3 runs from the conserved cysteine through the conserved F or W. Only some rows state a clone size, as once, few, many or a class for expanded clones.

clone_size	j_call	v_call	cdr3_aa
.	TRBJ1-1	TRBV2	CASNDYRGVDTEAFF
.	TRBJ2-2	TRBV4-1	CASSLQLAREFGELFF
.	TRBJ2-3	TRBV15	CATSRHDSINADTQYF
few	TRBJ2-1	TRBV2	CASSEQVAEKFF
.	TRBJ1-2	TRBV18	CASSPRQDPENGYTF
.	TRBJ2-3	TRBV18	CASSALAGNTDTQYF
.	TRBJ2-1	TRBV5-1	CASTPGTGYNNEQFF
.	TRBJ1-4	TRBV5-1	CASSAAGGVAEKLFF
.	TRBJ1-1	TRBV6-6	CASQGQGDTEAFF
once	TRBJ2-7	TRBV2	CASSVTSGGARGSYEQYF
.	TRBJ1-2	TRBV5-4	CASSPLKGAHYGYTF
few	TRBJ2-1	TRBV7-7	CASSPDSYNEQFF
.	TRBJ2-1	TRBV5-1	CASSGGSGRGSYNEQFF
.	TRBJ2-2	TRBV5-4	CASSSSGGAGELFF
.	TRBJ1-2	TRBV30	CAWSRQLPYGYTF
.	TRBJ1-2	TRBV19	CASSSSDRGYTF
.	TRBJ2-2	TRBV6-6	CASSYKRTTNTGELFF
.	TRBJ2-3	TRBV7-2	CASSSRGVGTDTQYF
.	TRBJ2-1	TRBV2	CASSVDRGGQFF
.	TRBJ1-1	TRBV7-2	CASSFLRRGTEAFF
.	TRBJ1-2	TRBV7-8	CASSLAEQGAYGYTF
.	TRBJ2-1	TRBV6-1	CASSEWESSYNEQFF
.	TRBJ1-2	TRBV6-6	CASSSDYYGYTF
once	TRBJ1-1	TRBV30	CAWSVGVNTEAFF
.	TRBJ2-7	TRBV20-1	CSAQDEQYF
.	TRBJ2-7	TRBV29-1	CSVERLAGPYEQYF
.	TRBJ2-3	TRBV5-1	CASSAPAGDRWGDTQYF
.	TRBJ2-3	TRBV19	CASSIQRVRTTDTQYF
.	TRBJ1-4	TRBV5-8	CASSRPRTGGLREKLFF
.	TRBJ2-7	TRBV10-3	CAIGTGGDEQYF
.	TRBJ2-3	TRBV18	CASSPGTSGGTDTQYF
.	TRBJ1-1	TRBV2	CASNRDRDTEAFF
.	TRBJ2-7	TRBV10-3	CAISGQEVNEQYF
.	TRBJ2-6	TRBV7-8	CASSPEGGYSGANVLTF
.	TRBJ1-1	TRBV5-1	CASSTGRGSLRTEAFF
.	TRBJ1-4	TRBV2	CASRWEGNEKLFF
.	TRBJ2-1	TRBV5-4	CASSSRTSGRGDEQFF
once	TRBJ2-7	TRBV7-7	CASSLRGAGEQYF
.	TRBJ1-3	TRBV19	CASKGGSSGNTIYF
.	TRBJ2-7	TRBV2	CASSEETPGTGKIYEQYF
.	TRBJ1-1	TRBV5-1	CASSLDGGTEAFF
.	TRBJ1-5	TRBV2	CASSGDRVNQPQHF
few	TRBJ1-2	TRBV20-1	CSGARDGYTF